The sequence of this T cell receptor (beta chain) was determined in a study of tumor and adjacent non-tumor tissue in lung cancer. The study, taken as a whole, reports: Compared with tumor, normal lung showed significantly lower TCR diversity.

The CDR3 extends over 14 amino acids. RNA was extracted from bulk tissue without any cell sorting. Distant lung tissue was collected more than 3 cm away from the tumor edge. The library came from three nested PCR rounds adapted from ARM-PCR protocols. TCRdb reanalysed the multiplex PCR reads using MiXCR and keeps one entry per CDR3 protein. This table has about 60,000 distinct CDR3 sequences, about 63% appearing once. About this clonotype: What it recognizes is unknown. A single base separates this from a much larger clone, so it may be a read error.

The V gene is TRBV12-3 or TRBV12-4, the J gene TRBJ2-5; 10 bases agree with TRBD2. The specimen was distant non-tumor lung tissue. The TCR was taken from a man in his sixties or seventies with non-small cell lung cancer. The CDR3 protein is CAGSSPAGGETQYF. DNA for the CDR3: TGTGCCGGCAGTTCACCAGCGGGAGGGGAGACCCAGTACTTC.